The 24 T cell receptor beta chains reported below all come from one sample, sequenced in a study of control samples from healthy donors and cancer patients. The repertoire was sequenced with immunoSEQ multiplex PCR; TCRdb's copy has only in-frame clones and lacks some. This table has about 120,000 clones, 80% to 90% appearing once. The sequenced sample consisted of blood. Receptors were obtained from a man younger than 45 in good health.

This clone has more than one count but fewer than ten. The chain joins TRBV11-3 to TRBJ2-7; D is undetermined. Trimming shortened V by 5 bases and J by 0 bases, and 11 bases separated the two germline ends. Germline V lookup: CDR1 SGHNT, CDR2 YENEEA. This CDR3 region has 14 residues. The CDR3, as DNA: TGTGCCAGCAGCCTGCCAGCCTGCTCCTACGAGCAGTACGTC. Its translation: CASSLPACSYEQYV.

The chain uses TRBV29-1 and TRBJ1-1; 7 bases line up with TRBD1. Trimming cost V 1 base and J 3 bases; bases outside gene matches: 8. The CDR3 has 15 residues. Germline values: CDR1 SQVTM, CDR2 ANQGSEA. CDR3 amino acids: CSVEGTGRRDTEAFF. CDR3 sequence (DNA): TGCAGCGTTGAAGGGACAGGCCGAAGGGACACTGAAGCTTTCTTT.

The chain joins TRBV29-1 to TRBJ1-3, with D unresolved. The CDR3 length is 14 residues. Germline assignment: CDR1 SQVTM and CDR2 ANQGSEA. Trimming took 7 bases from V and 0 from J, leaving 13 bases between them. The CDR3 DNA reads as TGCAGCGCCGTCCGTTTGCTCTCTGGAAACACCATATATTTT. This gives the protein CSAVRLLSGNTIYF.

The gene calls are TRBV6-5 and TRBJ1-3; D gene unclear. V was clipped by 0 bases and J by 0 bases, with 6 bases between them. There are 15 residues in the CDR3. Germline V CDR1 and CDR2: MNHEY, SVGAGI. The CDR3 sequence: CASSYSMTSGNTIYF. The CDR3 nucleotides read TGTGCCAGCAGTTACTCGATGACCTCTGGAAACACCATATATTTT.

The chain couples TRBV25-1 to TRBJ1-1; D is unclear. CDR1 is MGHDK and CDR2 is SYGVNS in the germline V gene. Trimming took off 6 bases at V and 0 bases at J, with 11 bases between the two ends. The CDR3 runs to 14 residues. The CDR3: CASSAWSMNTEAFF. The DNA for the CDR3 is TGTGCCAGCAGCGCGTGGAGCATGAACACTGAAGCTTTCTTT.

There are a few counts of this clone. This sample also contains other DNA sequences that code for the same CDR3. This sequence joins TRBV7-2 and TRBJ1-5; D unclear. In germline, CDR1 is SGHTA, CDR2 FQGNSA. The V end lost 3 bases, the J end lost 4 bases, and 7 bases lay between the germline ends. The CDR3 is 13 amino acids. The CDR3 protein is CASSFGPNQPQHF. The CDR3 DNA follows: TGTGCCAGCAGCTTTGGGCCTAATCAGCCCCAGCATTTT.

The chain carries TRBV19 and TRBJ1-2, with TRBD1 identical over 9 bases. Germline V CDR1 and CDR2: LNHDA, SQIVND (reference sequence). V dropped 8 bases and J dropped 4; count of bases not matched to a gene: 8. The CDR3 is 14 residues long. The CDR3 bases are TGTGCCAGTCATAACAGGGGGCTGAGCTATGGCTACACCTTC. Amino acids: CASHNRGLSYGYTF.

This chain connects TRBV9 to TRBJ1-2; 7 positions agree with TRBD1. The length of the CDR3 is 16 residues. Trimming took 0 bases from V and 4 from J; bases not matched to a gene: 9. Per the germline V gene, CDR1 is SGDLS and CDR2 is YYNGEE. DNA for the CDR3: TGTGCCAGCAGCGTAGGCAACCGACAGGGCCGCTATGGCTACACCTTC. Translation: CASSVGNRQGRYGYTF.

The CDR3, as DNA: TGTGCCAGCAGCTGGGGACAGGGCACCTCCGACACTGAAGCTTTCTTT. This translates into CASSWGQGTSDTEAFF. V and J are TRBV5-5 and TRBJ1-1, with TRBD1 matching 9 bases. Looked up from germline, CDR1 is SGHKS and CDR2 is YYEKEE (reference sequence). This CDR3 has 16 amino acids. V was clipped by 3 bases and J by 3 bases; unmatched bases: 9.

The chain has TRBV10-3 and TRBJ2-1; 7 bases are a match to TRBD1. Germline CDR1 and CDR2: ENHRY and SYGVKD. This CDR3 is 15 amino acids long. The V and J ends lost 4 bases and 7 bases, in that order; junction bases with no gene match: 10. CDR3 nucleotide sequence: TGTGCCATCAGTGTTCCGGGACAGTCCATGAATGAGCAGTTCTTC. Protein product: CAISVPGQSMNEQFF.

The chain has TRBV7-8 and TRBJ1-4; D ambiguous. From germline, CDR1 is SGHVS and CDR2 FQNEAQ. The ends were cut back, 1 base at V and 8 bases at J, with 11 bases in the middle. The CDR3 consists of 14 residues. CDR3 in amino acids: CASSLDGRREKLFF. CDR3 DNA: TGTGCCAGCAGCTTAGACGGACGGCGGGAAAAACTGTTTTTT. The full variable domain, rest sourced from reference TRBV7-8 and TRBJ1-4, is GAGVSQSPRYKVAKRGQDVALRCDPISGHVSLFWYQQALGQGPEFLTYFQNEAQLDKSGLPSDRFFAERPEGSVSTLKIQRTQQEDSAVYLCASSLDGRREKLFFGSGTQLSVL.

The chain carries TRBV19 and TRBJ1-1; TRBD1 matches at 7 bases. Unmatched junction bases numbered 14, after V lost 10 bases and J lost 3 bases. Germline lookup yields CDR1 LNHDA and CDR2 SQIVND (reference sequence). The CDR3 covers 15 residues. DNA for the CDR3: TGTGCCACCGAGGGGGCCTCACTTGGGGACACTGAAGCTTTCTTT. Its protein is CATEGASLGDTEAFF.

This chain links TRBV2 with TRBJ2-5, with 9 nucleotides matching TRBD2. Germline values: CDR1 SNHLY, CDR2 FYNNEI. After removal of 7 bases from V and 6 bases from J, the junction contained 12 bases not matched to a gene. The CDR3 covers 15 residues. The CDR3 region is CASNPSGLAGKTQYF. CDR3 nucleotide sequence: TGTGCCAGCAACCCTTCCGGGCTAGCGGGGAAGACCCAGTACTTC.

The chain links TRBV7-3 to TRBJ2-7; D may correspond to TRBD1 or TRBD2 (5 bases each). The CDR3 totals 18 residues. Trimming took 4 bases from V and 4 from J, leaving 26 bases between them. Germline V lookup: CDR1 SGHTA, CDR2 FQGTGA. The CDR3 DNA is TGTGCCAGCAGCTGCGACCATGAGCGGTTTTTTTCAGGGTACGAGCAGTACGTC. Its protein is CASSCDHERFFSGYEQYV.

V gene TRBV18 combines with J gene TRBJ1-1; TRBD1 might be the D (6 bases). V was clipped by 3 bases and J by 0 bases, with 20 bases between them. In germline, CDR1 is KGHSH, CDR2 LQKENI. This CDR3 region has 18 residues. In DNA, the CDR3 is TGTGCCAGCTCACCGTTAGGAGGGGGTCAGCTTTTGAACACTGAAGCTTTCTTT. It specifies CASSPLGGGQLLNTEAFF.

This clone was recorded only once. The chain couples TRBV30 to TRBJ1-2, with D unresolved. CDR1 is GTSNPN, CDR2 SVGIG, per germline (reference sequence). Trimming took 2 bases from V and 3 from J, leaving 4 bases between them. This CDR3 contains 11 residues. The CDR3 region is CAWSQDYGYTF. Written as DNA, the CDR3 is TGTGCCTGGAGTCAGGACTATGGCTACACCTTC.

This chain uses TRBV7-3 with TRBJ1-2, with TRBD1 matching over 10 bases. The CDR3 has 17 amino acids. Trimming at V came to 0 bases and at J to 1 base, leaving 5 bases not matched to a gene. Germline CDR1 SGHTA, CDR2 FQGTGA. For the CDR3, the DNA is TGTGCCAGCAGCTTAACGGGAGGGACAGGGGTTAACTATGGCTACACCTTC. It codes for CASSLTGGTGVNYGYTF.

The chain is built from TRBV18 and TRBJ1-1; D is possibly TRBD1 (5 bases). CDR3 size: 14 residues. Trimming left V 5 bases short and J 3 bases short, with 13 bases between. Germline lookup yields CDR1 KGHSH and CDR2 LQKENI. In nucleotides, the CDR3 is TGTGCCAGCTCAGACCGGGACGGAGACACTGAAGCTTTCTTT. Translated, it gives CASSDRDGDTEAFF.

This chain connects TRBV29-1 to TRBJ1-1; a weak D match, TRBD1 (6 bases). CDR1 SQVTM and CDR2 ANQGSEA come from the germline V gene. CDR3 size: 9 residues. V was shortened by 7 bases and J by 8 bases, with 8 bases between the two germline ends. For the CDR3, the DNA is TGCAGCGCCGGGACAGAAGCTTTCTTT. Encoded protein: CSAGTEAFF.

This clone was detected a few times. The chain uses TRBV5-6 and TRBJ2-7; D uncertain. Deletions cut 3 bases from V and 5 bases from J, with 0 bases between. Germline lookup yields CDR1 SGHDT and CDR2 YYEEEE. The CDR3 totals 9 residues. The CDR3 region is CASSYEQYV. The CDR3 DNA reads as TGTGCCAGCAGCTACGAGCAGTACGTC.

This CDR3 reads CASRRPLAGGVNEQFF. The CDR3 DNA is TGTGCCAGCAGGAGACCACTAGCGGGGGGGGTTAATGAGCAGTTCTTC. The V call is TRBV25-1, the J call TRBJ2-1, with 13 bases matching TRBD2. Germline-derived CDR1 and CDR2 are MGHDK and SYGVNS. The CDR3 spans 16 residues. The ends lost 6 bases at V and 7 bases at J; junction bases unmatched: 9.

This rearrangement joins TRBV7-9 to TRBJ2-1; 12 nucleotides align to TRBD1. The germline CDR1 and CDR2 sequences are SEHNR and FQNEAQ (reference sequence). This CDR3 has 15 amino acids. The J segment lost 7 bases and the V segment lost 6 bases, leaving 7 bases of the junction unmatched. CDR3 sequence: CASRGQGAPRNEQFF. The CDR3 bases are TGTGCCAGCAGGGGACAGGGGGCACCGCGGAATGAGCAGTTCTTC.

The chain employs TRBV19 and TRBJ1-1; TRBD1 matches at 9 bases. CDR1 is LNHDA, CDR2 SQIVND, per germline (reference sequence). The length of the CDR3 is 16 residues. Trimming removed 5 bases from V and 4 bases from J; junction bases left unmatched: 11. Written as DNA, the CDR3 is TGTGCCAGTAGTGCTGGACAGGGGCCTCCGTTCACTGAAGCTTTCTTT. It translates to CASSAGQGPPFTEAFF.

The rearrangement uses TRBV5-8 and TRBJ1-2; 8 nucleotides agree with TRBD1. J gave up 5 bases and V 4 bases, and 7 bases lay outside the gene matches. Germline V gene data show CDR1 as SGHTS and CDR2 as YDEGEE. CDR3 size: 14 residues. The CDR3 DNA sequence: TGTGCCAGCAGCGGGGTGGGACAGGCATATGGCTACACCTTC. This encodes CASSGVGQAYGYTF. The variable domain in full, completed from reference TRBV5-8 and TRBJ1-2, reads EAGVTQSPTHLIKTRGQQATLRCSPISGHTSVYWYQQALGLGLQFLLWYDEGEERNRGNFPPRFSGRQFPNYSSELNVNALELEDSALYLCASSGVGQAYGYTFGSGTRLTVV.